One sample yielded the 2 T cell receptor beta chains listed below, sequenced in a study of blood T cell repertoires in COVID-19. Method: immunoSEQ multiplex PCR; TCRdb's copy keeps in-frame clones and lacks some. The sample lists approximately 250,000 clones; about 91% were seen once. Sequencing used PBMCs or T cells enriched from blood (not recorded which). The receptors shown here come from a middle-aged man who had been exposed to COVID-19.

This clone was counted a few times. The V gene is TRBV11-3, the J gene TRBJ1-1; no clear D. Trimming took off 4 bases at V and 6 bases at J, with 12 bases between the two ends. Looked up from germline, CDR1 is SGHNT and CDR2 is YENEEA. This CDR3 has 13 residues. CDR3 DNA sequence: TGTGCCAGCAGCTCCCCACGGGTTGCTGAAGCTTTCTTT. As protein: CASSSPRVAEAFF.

In DNA form, the CDR3 reads TGTGCCTGGAGTGTACTAGCGGGAAGGGAAGGCTCCTACAATGAGCAGTTCTTC. It is translated as CAWSVLAGREGSYNEQFF. The chain uses TRBV30 and TRBJ2-1, with 10 bases lining up with TRBD2. Looked up from germline, CDR1 is GTSNPN and CDR2 is SVGIG (reference sequence). CDR3 length: 18 amino acids. Unmatched junction bases numbered 8, after V lost 0 bases and J lost 0 bases.